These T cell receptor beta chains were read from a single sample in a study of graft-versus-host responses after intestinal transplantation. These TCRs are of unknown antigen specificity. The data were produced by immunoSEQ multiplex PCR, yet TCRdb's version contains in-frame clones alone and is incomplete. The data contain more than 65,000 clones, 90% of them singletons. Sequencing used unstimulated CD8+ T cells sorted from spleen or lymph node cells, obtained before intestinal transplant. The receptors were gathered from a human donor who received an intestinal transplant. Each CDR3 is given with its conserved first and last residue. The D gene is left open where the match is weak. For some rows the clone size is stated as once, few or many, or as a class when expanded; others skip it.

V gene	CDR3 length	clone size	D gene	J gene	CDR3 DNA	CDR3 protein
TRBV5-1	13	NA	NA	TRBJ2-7	TGCGCCACCCGGGACACCTTCTCCTACGAGCAGTACTTC	CATRDTFSYEQYF
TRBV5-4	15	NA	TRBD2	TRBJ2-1	TGTGCCAGCCGACTGCGGGAGGGCTGGAACAATGAGCAGTTCTTC	CASRLREGWNNEQFF
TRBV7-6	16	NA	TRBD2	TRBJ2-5	TGTGCCAGCAGCTTAGAGCGGGGGCCGATCCAAGAGACCCAGTACTTC	CASSLERGPIQETQYF
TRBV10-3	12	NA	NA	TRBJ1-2	TGTGCCATCAGTGGAGACTTCTATGGCTACACCTTC	CAISGDFYGYTF
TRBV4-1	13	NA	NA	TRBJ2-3	TGCGCCAGCAGCTTCGACATGGGCGATACGCAGTATTTT	CASSFDMGDTQYF
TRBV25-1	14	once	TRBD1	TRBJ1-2	TGTGCCAGCAGTGACGCAGGGGGACGCTATGGCTACACCTTC	CASSDAGGRYGYTF
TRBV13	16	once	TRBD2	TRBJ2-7	TGTGCCAGCAGCCCCAGGGGGCTAGCGGGGGCCTACGAGCAGTACTTC	CASSPRGLAGAYEQYF
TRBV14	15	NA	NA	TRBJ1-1	TGTGCCAGCAGCCCAACCCGGGGGGCGAACACTGAAGCTTTCTTT	CASSPTRGANTEAFF
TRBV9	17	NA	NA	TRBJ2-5	TGTGCCAGCAGCGTTGAGTCGGGGGGCAGGTACCAAGAGACCCAGTACTTC	CASSVESGGRYQETQYF
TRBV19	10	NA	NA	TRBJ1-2	TGTGCCAGCCCTCCGGATGGCTACACCTTC	CASPPDGYTF
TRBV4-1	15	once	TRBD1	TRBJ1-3	TGCGCCAGCAGCCCGGACAGGGGGACTGGAAACACCATATATTTT	CASSPDRGTGNTIYF
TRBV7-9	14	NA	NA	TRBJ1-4	TGTGCCAGCAGCTTAGGGGGGCCGGGTGAAAAACTGTTTTTT	CASSLGGPGEKLFF
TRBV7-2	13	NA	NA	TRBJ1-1	TGTGCCAGCAGCCAGGGAGGGCGGACTGAAGCTTTCTTT	CASSQGGRTEAFF